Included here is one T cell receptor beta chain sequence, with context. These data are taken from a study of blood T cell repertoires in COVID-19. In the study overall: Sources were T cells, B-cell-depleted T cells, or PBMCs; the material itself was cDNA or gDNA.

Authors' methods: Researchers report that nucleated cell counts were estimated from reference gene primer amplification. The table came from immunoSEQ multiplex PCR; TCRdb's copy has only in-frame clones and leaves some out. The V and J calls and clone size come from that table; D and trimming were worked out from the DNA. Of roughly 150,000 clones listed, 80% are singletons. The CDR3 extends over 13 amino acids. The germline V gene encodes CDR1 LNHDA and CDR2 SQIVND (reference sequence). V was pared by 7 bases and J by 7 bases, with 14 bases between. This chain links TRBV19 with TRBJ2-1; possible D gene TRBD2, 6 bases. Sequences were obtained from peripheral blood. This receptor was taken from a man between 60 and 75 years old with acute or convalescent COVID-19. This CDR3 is CASTDPGRNEQFF. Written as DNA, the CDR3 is TGTGCCAGTACCGATCCGGGGAGGAATGAGCAGTTCTTC.